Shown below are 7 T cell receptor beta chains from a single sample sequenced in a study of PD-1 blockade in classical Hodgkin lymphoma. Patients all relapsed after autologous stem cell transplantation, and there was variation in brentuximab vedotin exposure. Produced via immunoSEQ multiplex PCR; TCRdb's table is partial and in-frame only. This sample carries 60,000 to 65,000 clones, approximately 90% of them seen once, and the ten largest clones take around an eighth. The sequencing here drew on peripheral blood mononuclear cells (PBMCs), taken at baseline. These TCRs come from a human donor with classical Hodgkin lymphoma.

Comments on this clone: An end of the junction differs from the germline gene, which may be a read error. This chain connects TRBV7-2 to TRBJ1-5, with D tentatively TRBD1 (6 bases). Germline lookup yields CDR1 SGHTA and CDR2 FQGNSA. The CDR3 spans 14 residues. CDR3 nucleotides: TGCGCCAGCAGCCAAGACCGGGACATTCAGCCCCAGCATTTT. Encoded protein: CASSQDRDIQPQHF.

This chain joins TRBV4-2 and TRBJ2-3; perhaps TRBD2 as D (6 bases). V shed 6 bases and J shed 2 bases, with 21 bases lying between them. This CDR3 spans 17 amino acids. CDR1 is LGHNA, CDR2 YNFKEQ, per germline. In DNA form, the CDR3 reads TGTGCCAGCAGGGGTGGGTTGCGGGGAGCCTACACAGATACGCAGTATTTT. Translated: CASRGGLRGAYTDTQYF.

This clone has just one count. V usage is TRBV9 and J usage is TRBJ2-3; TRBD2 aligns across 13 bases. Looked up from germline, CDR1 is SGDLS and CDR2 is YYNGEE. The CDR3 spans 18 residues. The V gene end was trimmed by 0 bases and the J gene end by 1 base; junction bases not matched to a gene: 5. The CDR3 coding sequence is TGTGCCAGCAGCGTAGACCGACTAGCGGGGGGACGCACAGATACGCAGTATTTT. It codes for CASSVDRLAGGRTDTQYF.

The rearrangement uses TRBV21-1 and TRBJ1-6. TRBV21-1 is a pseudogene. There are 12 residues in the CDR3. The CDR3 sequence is CASSKVCRPLHF. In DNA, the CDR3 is TGTGCCAGCAGCAAGGTGTGCCGGCCCCTCCACTTT.

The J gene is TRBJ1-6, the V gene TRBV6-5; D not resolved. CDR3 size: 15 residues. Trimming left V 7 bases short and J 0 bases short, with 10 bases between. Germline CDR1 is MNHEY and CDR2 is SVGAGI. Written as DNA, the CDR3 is TGTGCCAGCACGGGGTTTAGCTCCTATAATTCACCCCTCCACTTT. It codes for CASTGFSSYNSPLHF.

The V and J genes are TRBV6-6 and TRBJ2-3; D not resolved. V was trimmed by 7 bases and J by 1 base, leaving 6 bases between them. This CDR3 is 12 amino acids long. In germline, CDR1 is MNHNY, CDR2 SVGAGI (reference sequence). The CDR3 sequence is CASTDRTDTQYF. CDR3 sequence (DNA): TGTGCCAGCACGGACCGCACAGATACGCAGTATTTT.

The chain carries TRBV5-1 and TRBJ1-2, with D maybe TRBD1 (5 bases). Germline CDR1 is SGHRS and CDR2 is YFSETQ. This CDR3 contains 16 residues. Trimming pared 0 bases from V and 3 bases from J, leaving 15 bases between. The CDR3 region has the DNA TGCGCCAGCAGCTTGGATCTCCTTGGGGGGGACTATGGCTACACCTTC. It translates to CASSLDLLGGDYGYTF. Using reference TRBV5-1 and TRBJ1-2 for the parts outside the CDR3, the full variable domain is KAGVTQTPRYLIKTRGQQVTLSCSPISGHRSVSWYQQTPGQGLQFLFEYFSETQRNKGNFPGRFSGRQFSNSRSEMNVSTLELGDSALYLCASSLDLLGGDYGYTFGSGTRLTVV.